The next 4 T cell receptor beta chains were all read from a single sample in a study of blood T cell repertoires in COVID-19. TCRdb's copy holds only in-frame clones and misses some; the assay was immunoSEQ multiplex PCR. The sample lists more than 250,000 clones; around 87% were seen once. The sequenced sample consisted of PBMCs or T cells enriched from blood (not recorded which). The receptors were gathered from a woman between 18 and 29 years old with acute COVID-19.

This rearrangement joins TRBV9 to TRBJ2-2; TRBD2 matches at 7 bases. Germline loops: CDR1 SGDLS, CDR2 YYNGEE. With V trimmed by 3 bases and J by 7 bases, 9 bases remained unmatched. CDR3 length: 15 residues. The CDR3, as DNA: TGTGCCAGCAGCGCCCCTTTGGGGGGGAACGGGGAGCTGTTTTTT. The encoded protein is CASSAPLGGNGELFF.

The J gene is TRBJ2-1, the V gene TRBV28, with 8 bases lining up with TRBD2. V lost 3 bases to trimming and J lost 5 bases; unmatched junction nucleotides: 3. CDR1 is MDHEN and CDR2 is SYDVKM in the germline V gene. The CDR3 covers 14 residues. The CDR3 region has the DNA TGTGCCAGCAGTTTTACGGGGGGGGACAATGAGCAGTTCTTC. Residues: CASSFTGGDNEQFF.

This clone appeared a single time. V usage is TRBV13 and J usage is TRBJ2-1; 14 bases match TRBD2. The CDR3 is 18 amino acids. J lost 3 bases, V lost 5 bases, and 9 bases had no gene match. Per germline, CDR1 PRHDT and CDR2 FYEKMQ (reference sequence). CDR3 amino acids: CASSTGTSGSPYYNEQFF. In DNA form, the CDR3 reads TGTGCCAGCAGCACTGGGACTAGCGGGAGTCCCTACTACAATGAGCAGTTCTTC. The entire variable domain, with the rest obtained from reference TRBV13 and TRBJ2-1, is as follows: AAGVIQSPRHLIKEKRETATLKCYPIPRHDTVYWYQQGPGQDPQFLISFYEKMQSDKGSIPDRFSAQQFSDYHSELNMSSLELGDSALYFCASSTGTSGSPYYNEQFFGPGTRLTVL.

The CDR3, as DNA: TGTGCCAGCAGTTTAGGAGGGGCCGAGCAGTACTTC. Amino acids: CASSLGGAEQYF. V and J are TRBV28 and TRBJ2-7; weak D call: TRBD2 (6 bases). CDR3 length equals 12 residues. V lost 2 bases and J lost 6, with 8 bases in between. The germline V gene has CDR1 MDHEN and CDR2 SYDVKM.